This TCR beta chain was captured in a study of cytomegalovirus exposure and HLA in healthy donors. Points from the study as a whole: For presence/absence analyses, sequencing depth was assumed to be roughly uniform across donors. Further analysis was carried out later, and it showed several of the most significant clusters appearing linked to common viral pathogens. It was approximately 150 TCR beta chains that were listed as cytomegalovirus-associated. In a later analysis, at a false discovery rate of 0.05, over 15,000 TCR beta sequences were associated with HLA alleles.

V lost 3 bases and J lost 1, with 9 bases in between. The germline V gene has CDR1 MDHEN and CDR2 SYDVKM. This CDR3 has 14 residues. Primers: 60 Vbeta forward and 13 Jbeta reverse. Clones were sequenced by immunoSEQ multiplex PCR, and TCRdb holds only the in-frame ones, with some missing. The repertoire holds 60,000 or so clones, about 85% seen once, with roughly 10% in the top ten. Note on this clone: Its antigen is as yet unknown.

The origin of this receptor is a female donor in good health and CMV-seronegative. The sequencing input was PBMCs. This sequence joins TRBV28 and TRBJ1-2; D is unresolved. The chain's CDR3 is CASSFGALNYGYTF. In DNA, the CDR3 is TGTGCCAGCAGTTTCGGTGCCCTTAACTATGGCTACACCTTC.